This TCR beta chain was sequenced in a study of blood T cells in healthy people across ages. In each sample, at least 6 million PBMCs were isolated. Regarding the study as a whole: Strong correlation existed between TCR beta diversity and naive T cell percentage. Age showed a roughly linear inverse relationship with TCR beta diversity per million T cells.

As concerns this clonotype: The target antigen is unknown.

Using a J-beta primer mix together with a sample-barcoded 5' primer, a second PCR was run for about 6 to 11 cycles. Template switching added a 12-random-nucleotide identifier to every cDNA molecule. TCRdb processed the 5' RACE reads anew with MiXCR; each CDR3 protein has one entry. The sample lists approximately 690,000 distinct CDR3 sequences, 58% occurring once. Sequencing was performed on blood. The source of this sequence is a man aged 55 to 69 in good health.

The CDR3 is CASSGGGVGYGYTF. The CDR3 DNA reads as TGTGCCAGCAGTGGAGGGGGAGTAGGGTATGGCTACACCTTC. The chain combines TRBV6-1 with TRBJ1-2; a possible D gene is TRBD1 (6 bases). The CDR3 spans 14 residues. V was shortened by 4 bases and J by 5 bases, with 14 bases between the two germline ends. In germline, CDR1 is MNHNS, CDR2 SASEGT.